The 25 T cell receptor beta chains listed next were all sequenced from one sample in a study of T cell clonality in common variable immunodeficiency. These receptors have no known antigen. The method was immunoSEQ multiplex PCR; TCRdb's version includes in-frame clones alone and lacks a portion of them. The table records roughly 42,000 clones without singletons, the ten largest covering approximately 5.6%. Notes on the study in general: Common variable immunodeficiency TCR beta sequences reportedly had fewer deletions and N-nucleotide insertions.

Sequences were obtained from peripheral blood mononuclear cells. These receptors all stem from a human donor with common variable immunodeficiency.

This clone was counted a few times. The read finishes 3 residues shy of the CDR3 end, and the germline J gene is used to complete it. The chain recombines TRBV7-3 with TRBJ2-5, with 8 bases fitting TRBD2. Germline V gives CDR1 SGHTA, CDR2 FQGTGA. The length of the CDR3 is 15 residues. V gave up 5 bases and J gave up 4 bases; unmatched junction bases: 9. The sequenced CDR3 bases are TGTGCCAGCAGCGCAGCGGGAGCGCCGGCAGAGACC. This gives the protein CASSAAGAPAET. Given in full, the CDR3 is CASSAAGAPAETQYF.

This clone appeared many times. The read terminates 3 residues ahead of where the CDR3 ends, so the germline J gene completes it. The chain links TRBV7-2 to TRBJ2-1; 9 nucleotides line up with TRBD2. Per the germline V gene, CDR1 is SGHTA and CDR2 is FQGNSA. V gave up 8 bases and J gave up 4 bases; unmatched junction bases: 6. The CDR3 totals 14 residues. The CDR3 bases that were read are TGTGCCAGCTCGCGGGGGGGCGGGTACAATGAG. It specifies CASSRGGGYNE. The complete CDR3 protein is CASSRGGGYNEQFF.

Concerning this clone: The read is 3 residues too short to cover the CDR3 end, so that end is filled in from the germline J gene. V and J are TRBV19 and TRBJ1-3; perhaps TRBD1 as D (6 bases). The V gene's germline CDR1 is LNHDA and CDR2 SQIVND (reference sequence). V was cut by 4 bases and J by 0 bases, with 7 bases left in between. CDR3 length: 14 amino acids. CDR3: CASSTGDSGNTIYF. The CDR3 DNA, read in part, is TGTGCCAGTAGTACAGGGGACTCTGGAAACACC.

Worth noting for this clone: The read is 3 residues too short to cover the CDR3 end, so that end is filled in from the germline J gene. V gene TRBV7-2 combines with J gene TRBJ2-7; a weak D match, TRBD2 (6 bases). This CDR3 comprises 12 residues. With 5 bases removed from V and 2 bases from J, the gap between germline ends came to 7 bases. Per the germline V gene, CDR1 is SGHTA and CDR2 is FQGNSA. The covered CDR3 bases are TGTGCCAGCAGCGGAGGGGCCTACGAG. Protein sequence: CASSGGAYE. The whole CDR3 region reads CASSGGAYEQYF.

This clone was found many times. The read finishes 3 residues shy of the CDR3 end, and the germline J gene is used to complete it. The V call is TRBV12-5, the J call TRBJ2-7; 9 nucleotides align to TRBD1. The germline V gene has CDR1 LGHNT and CDR2 FRNRAP. This CDR3 has 14 residues. Trimming removed 4 bases from V and 4 bases from J; junction bases left unmatched: 5. CDR3 bases read: TGTGCTAGTGGTTCCCGGGACAGGGCATACGAG. This translates into CASGSRDRAYE. The complete CDR3 sequence is CASGSRDRAYEQYF.

In its sample, this clone was seen a few times. Read data end 3 residues before the CDR3 end; the end is taken from the germline J gene. This sequence joins TRBV7-2 and TRBJ2-5, with 8 bases aligning to TRBD2. This CDR3 has 14 residues. Trimming at V came to 5 bases and at J to 5 bases, leaving 7 bases not matched to a gene. Germline CDR1 is SGHTA and CDR2 is FQGNSA. Partial CDR3 DNA: TGTGCCAGCAGCGTCGGGGGGGCGGTGGAGACC. It codes for CASSVGGAVET. The CDR3 in full is CASSVGGAVETQYF.

This clone has a handful of counts. The read falls 3 residues short of the CDR3 end, and the missing part is taken from the germline J gene. The chain recombines TRBV2 with TRBJ2-7; D remains ambiguous. Germline CDR1 reads SNHLY; CDR2 reads FYNNEI. The CDR3 contains 12 residues. V lost 2 bases and J lost 3, with 5 bases in between. CDR3 DNA, as far as it was read: TGTGCCAGCAGTGAAAACAGCTACGAG. Its translation: CASSENSYE. The complete CDR3 sequence is CASSENSYEQYF.

This clone was counted many times. The missing CDR3 end, 3 residues past where the read stops, is filled in from the germline J gene. This chain connects TRBV30 to TRBJ1-1; 7 bases agree with TRBD1. J lost 1 base, V lost 2 bases, and 4 bases had no gene match. CDR1 is GTSNPN and CDR2 is SVGIG in the germline V gene (reference sequence). The CDR3 has 14 amino acids. The covered CDR3 bases are TGTGCCTGGAGTTCGGACAGGACGAACACTGAA. This sequence encodes CAWSSDRTNTE. The complete CDR3 sequence is CAWSSDRTNTEAFF. Together with reference TRBV30 and TRBJ1-1, the CDR3 gives the full variable domain: SQTIHQWPATLVQPVGSPLSLECTVEGTSNPNLYWYRQAAGRGLQLLFYSVGIGQISSEVPQNLSASRPQDRQFILSSKKLLLSDSGFYLCAWSSDRTNTEAFFGQGTRLTVV.

This clone was counted at least ten times. The read comes to an end 3 residues before the CDR3 does, leaving the germline J gene to fill in the end. The rearrangement uses TRBV20-1 and TRBJ2-7; 7 bases line up with TRBD1. The CDR3 covers 17 residues. Germline V gene data show CDR1 as DFQATT and CDR2 as SNEGSKA (reference sequence). The ends lost 1 base at V and 2 bases at J; junction bases unmatched: 14. The CDR3 is CSARGSTGTEYPYEQYF. The DNA read from the CDR3 is TGCAGTGCTAGAGGCTCCACCGGGACAGAGTATCCCTACGAG.

This clone was found a few times. The CDR3 end is not reached by the read, which stops 3 residues before it; the germline J gene fills it in. The chain carries TRBV7-2 and TRBJ2-2, with D maybe TRBD1 (6 bases). V dropped 5 bases and J dropped 0 bases, with 10 bases sitting between them. Germline CDR1 is SGHTA and CDR2 is FQGNSA. The CDR3 loop spans 15 amino acids. CDR3 bases read: TGTGCCAGCAGCCCTTGGACAGCGAACACCGGGGAG. It is translated as CASSPWTANTGE. The CDR3 as a whole reads CASSPWTANTGELFF.

This clone was detected ten times or more. With the read ending 3 residues before the CDR3 end, the germline J gene is used to fill in that end. This rearrangement joins TRBV5-1 to TRBJ1-6; a possible D gene is TRBD1 (6 bases). V was shortened by 0 bases and J by 7 bases, with 8 bases between the two germline ends. Germline V gene sequence: CDR1 SGHRS, CDR2 YFSETQ. This CDR3 is 14 amino acids long. The CDR3 reads CASSLGQENSPLHF. The part of the CDR3 DNA that was read is TGCGCCAGCAGCTTGGGACAGGAAAATTCACCC.

This clone was counted a few times. The read comes to an end 3 residues before the CDR3 does, leaving the germline J gene to fill in the end. V and J are TRBV7-9 and TRBJ1-4; 7 positions agree with TRBD1. V shed 2 bases and J 7 bases; nucleotides not matched to a gene: 4. Germline CDR1 SEHNR, CDR2 FQNEAQ (reference sequence). There are 14 residues in the CDR3. The sequenced part of the CDR3 DNA is TGTGCCAGCAGCTTACACAGGGGTGGTGAAAAA. It specifies CASSLHRGGEK. The complete CDR3 reads CASSLHRGGEKLFF.

This clone was detected many times. Sequence at one end of the junction differs from germline and may be a read error. The CDR3 end falls 3 residues outside the read, so it is completed with the germline J gene. The chain has TRBV4-2 and TRBJ2-7; TRBD1 aligns across 9 bases. Germline V CDR1 and CDR2: LGHNA, YNFKEQ. This CDR3 is built from 14 residues. The CDR3 sequence: CASSQDRGSYEQYF. The DNA read from the CDR3 is TGCGCCAGCAGCCAAGACAGGGGGAGCTACGAG.

This clone has only a few counts. The read ends 3 residues shy of where the CDR3 ends; the end is completed using the germline J gene. Other DNA sequences in the same sample also yield this CDR3. This chain joins TRBV7-6 and TRBJ2-7; 7 positions agree with TRBD1. V was clipped by 1 base and J by 4 bases; unmatched bases: 10. CDR3 length: 16 amino acids. Germline V gene data show CDR1 as SGHVS and CDR2 as FNYEAQ. The sequenced CDR3 bases are TGTGCCAGCAGCTTAGGACAGGGTGGACGATTATACGAG. It is translated as CASSLGQGGRLYE. The whole CDR3 region reads CASSLGQGGRLYEQYF.

This clone was detected only a few times. The CDR3 extends 3 residues past the end of the read, so its final part is completed from the germline J gene. V gene TRBV18 combines with J gene TRBJ2-7; TRBD2 agrees at 9 bases. Germline V gene data show CDR1 as KGHSH and CDR2 as LQKENI. CDR3 length: 14 residues. After removal of 2 bases from V and 5 bases from J, the junction contained 4 bases not matched to a gene. CDR3 amino acids: CASSPSGRTNEQYF. CDR3 DNA (partial): TGTGCCAGCTCACCAAGCGGGAGGACGAACGAG.

This clone has only a few counts. The read stops 3 residues short of the end of the CDR3; the missing end is completed from the germline J gene. The V and J genes are TRBV6-2 or TRBV6-3 and TRBJ1-6; D not resolved. This CDR3 is 14 amino acids long. Germline CDR1 and CDR2: MNHEY and SVGEGT. The V gene lost 7 bases and the J gene lost 8 bases, with 15 bases spanning the gap. The chain's CDR3 is CASTPDRGYSPLHF. The sequenced CDR3 bases are TGTGCCAGCACCCCGGACCGGGGATATTCACCC.

Remarks on this clone: The observed sequence ends 3 residues before the CDR3 terminus, with the missing tail filled in from the germline J gene. The chain recombines TRBV19 with TRBJ2-1, with 9 bases fitting TRBD2. The ends lost 4 bases at V and 9 bases at J; junction bases unmatched: 4. CDR3 length: 13 amino acids. Looked up from germline, CDR1 is LNHDA and CDR2 is SQIVND (reference sequence). CDR3: CASSKGLASEQFF. The CDR3 bases that were read are TGTGCCAGTAGTAAGGGACTAGCCAGTGAG.

This clone was seen at least ten times. The read ends 3 residues early relative to the CDR3; the germline J gene fills the gap. This sequence joins TRBV5-1 and TRBJ1-4; the match to TRBD1 covers 9 bases. CDR1 is SGHRS and CDR2 is YFSETQ in the germline V gene. The CDR3 is 15 amino acids. J gave up 7 bases and V 4 bases, and 8 bases lay outside the gene matches. Partial CDR3 DNA: TGCGCCAGCAGCCAGGGGGACAGGGAGGTTGAAAAA. Encoded protein: CASSQGDREVEK. The whole CDR3 sequence reads CASSQGDREVEKLFF.

This clone came up a few times. The CDR3 end lies 3 residues beyond the end of the read and is filled in from the germline J gene. The chain couples TRBV20-1 to TRBJ2-7; D call uncertain. Germline CDR1 is DFQATT and CDR2 is SNEGSKA (reference sequence). Trimming removed 3 bases from V and 5 bases from J, with 8 bases in between. The length of the CDR3 is 11 residues. The sequenced CDR3 bases are TGCAGTGCTAGCGGTATCCACGAG. It codes for CSASGIHE. Given in full, the CDR3 is CSASGIHEQYF.

This clone was detected a few times. The read ends 3 residues shy of where the CDR3 ends; the end is completed using the germline J gene. This rearrangement joins TRBV7-9 to TRBJ2-7; 7 nucleotides line up with TRBD1. V lost 4 bases and J lost 3; bases outside the gene matches: 6. The CDR3 spans 14 residues. Germline V gene lookup returns CDR1 SEHNR and CDR2 FQNEAQ (reference sequence). Incomplete CDR3 DNA: TGTGCCAGCAGCTCTACGGGACAGATCTACGAG. It yields the protein CASSSTGQIYE. The CDR3, in full, reads CASSSTGQIYEQYF.

This clone showed up many times. With the read ending 3 residues before the CDR3 end, the germline J gene is used to fill in that end. V usage is TRBV19 and J usage is TRBJ2-1; D not certain. V dropped 5 bases and J dropped 7 bases, with 9 bases sitting between them. The CDR3 extends over 12 amino acids. Germline V gene lookup returns CDR1 LNHDA and CDR2 SQIVND (reference sequence). Partial CDR3 DNA: TGTGCCAGTAGTCCCTTCGCGAATGAG. It specifies CASSPFANE. Given in full, the CDR3 is CASSPFANEQFF.

This clone was counted at least ten times. The read terminates 3 residues ahead of where the CDR3 ends, so the germline J gene completes it. V gene TRBV5-1 combines with J gene TRBJ2-7, with 12 nucleotides matching TRBD2. Germline lookup yields CDR1 SGHRS and CDR2 YFSETQ. J gave up 0 bases and V 3 bases, and 7 bases lay outside the gene matches. The CDR3 length is 17 residues. The part of the CDR3 DNA that was read is TGCGCCAGCAGCTCGATCTCGACTAGCGGGAGCTCCTACGAG. This translates into CASSSISTSGSSYE. The whole CDR3 sequence reads CASSSISTSGSSYEQYF. Looking up the rest from reference TRBV5-1 and TRBJ2-7 gives the full variable domain: KAGVTQTPRYLIKTRGQQVTLSCSPISGHRSVSWYQQTPGQGLQFLFEYFSETQRNKGNFPGRFSGRQFSNSRSEMNVSTLELGDSALYLCASSSISTSGSSYEQYFGPGTRLTVT.

On this clone itself: Coverage ceases 3 residues before the CDR3 finishes, and the germline J gene fills in the end. The chain combines TRBV6-2 or TRBV6-3 with TRBJ2-7, with 10 bases identical to TRBD2. Unmatched junction bases numbered 7, after V lost 5 bases and J lost 3 bases. The CDR3 length is 15 residues. The germline CDR1 and CDR2 sequences are MNHEY and SVGEGT. Partial CDR3 DNA: TGTGCCAGCAGTGCCGGGACTAGCGATTACTACGAG. Its translation is CASSAGTSDYYE. The complete CDR3 protein is CASSAGTSDYYEQYF.

About this clone: The CDR3 end falls 3 residues outside the read, so it is completed with the germline J gene. V gene TRBV20-1 combines with J gene TRBJ2-7; the D gene is possibly TRBD2 (5 bases). With 6 bases removed from V and 4 bases from J, the gap between germline ends came to 13 bases. CDR3 length equals 12 residues. CDR1 is DFQATT and CDR2 is SNEGSKA in the germline V gene (reference sequence). The covered CDR3 bases are TGCAGTGCGGACGGACTGCTTTACGAG. Encoded protein: CSADGLLYE. The whole CDR3 protein reads CSADGLLYEQYF.

This clone was observed many times. The read ends 3 residues shy of where the CDR3 ends; the end is completed using the germline J gene. The genes are TRBV7-6 and TRBJ2-1; tentatively, D is TRBD2 (7 bases). The germline V gene encodes CDR1 SGHVS and CDR2 FNYEAQ. The V end lost 2 bases, the J end lost 5 bases, and 10 bases lay between the germline ends. The CDR3 extends over 14 amino acids. Partial CDR3 DNA: TGTGCCAGCAGCTTATGGGAGGGGGACAATGAG. Protein sequence: CASSLWEGDNE. From start to end, the CDR3 is CASSLWEGDNEQFF.